This T cell receptor (beta chain) was sequenced during a study of CD8 T cells in Susac syndrome. Isolation of CD8+ and CD4+ T cells was performed negatively, whereas enrichment of TEMRA cells was done by FACS. Random-hexamer reverse transcription was applied to about 0.5 to 1 ug RNA. With immunoSEQ multiplex PCR, TCR beta CDR3 was amplified across 54 Vbeta and 13 Jbeta. TCRdb independently ran MiXCR on the immunoSEQ multiplex PCR reads; one entry per CDR3 protein. This sample has some 190,000 distinct CDR3 sequences, with approximately 94% found just once. CDR1 is DFQATT, CDR2 SNEGSKA, per germline (reference sequence). This CDR3 is built from 13 residues. Trimming at V came to 4 bases and at J to 2 bases, leaving 5 bases not matched to a gene.

The chain couples TRBV20-1 to TRBJ2-7; TRBD1 matches at 7 bases. This clonotype was sampled from a human donor in good health. Sequenced sample: CD4+ T cells from PBMCs. The CDR3 region is CSATDRAPYEQYF. CDR3 DNA: TGCAGTGCTACTGACAGGGCACCCTACGAGCAGTACTTC.